Listed below are T cell receptor beta chains from one sample, sequenced in a study of blood T cell repertoires in COVID-19. Method: immunoSEQ multiplex PCR; TCRdb's copy keeps in-frame clones and lacks some. Altogether under 200,000 clones are present, under 85% being singletons, with the ten largest covering roughly 3.7%. Sequencing was done on a sample of peripheral blood. The origin of the receptors is an elderly woman with acute or convalescent COVID-19. CDR3s include the opening cysteine and the closing phenylalanine or tryptophan. Fields, in order: V gene, D gene, J gene, CDR3 length, clone size, CDR3 protein, CDR3 DNA. D genes are given only for firm matches. Some rows have no size entry. The others give once, few or many, or a class for an expanded clone.

>TRBV30|TRBD1|TRBJ2-2|16|-
CAWSVRSTGGTGELFF
TGTGCCTGGAGTGTACGATCGACAGGGGGGACCGGGGAGCTGTTTTTT
>TRBV5-5|-|TRBJ1-5|14|-
CASSLAGPNQPQHF
TGTGCCAGCAGCTTGGCTGGGCCCAATCAGCCCCAGCATTTT
>TRBV5-1|TRBD1|TRBJ2-1|15|-
CASSSGQGSYNEQFF
TGCGCCAGCAGCTCCGGACAGGGCTCCTACAATGAGCAGTTCTTC
>TRBV29-1|-|TRBJ2-5|15|-
CSVEGTTGQLETQYF
TGCAGCGTTGAAGGAACCACGGGACAATTGGAGACCCAGTACTTC
>TRBV9|-|TRBJ2-7|14|-
CASSVDSSSYEQYF
TGTGCCAGCAGCGTAGATAGTAGCTCCTACGAGCAGTACTTC
>TRBV6-5|TRBD1|TRBJ1-4|15|-
CASSSLEGAREKLFF
TGTGCCAGCAGTTCCCTGGAGGGGGCTCGGGAAAAACTGTTTTTT
>TRBV5-1|-|TRBJ1-1|15|-
CASSLGQTMNTEAFF
TGCGCCAGCAGCTTGGGACAGACCATGAACACTGAAGCTTTCTTT
>TRBV7-6|TRBD2|TRBJ2-2|17|-
CASSPGTSGRGSGELFF
TGTGCCAGCAGCCCAGGGACTAGCGGGAGGGGATCCGGGGAGCTGTTTTTT
>TRBV23-1|TRBD2|TRBJ2-1|13|-
CASGRLAENEQFF
TGCGCCAGCGGGCGACTAGCGGAGAATGAGCAGTTCTTC
>TRBV27|TRBD2|TRBJ2-7|18|-
CASRNSFLGLAASYEQYF
TGTGCCAGCAGAAATTCCTTCCTGGGACTAGCGGCCTCCTACGAGCAGTACTTC
>TRBV10-1|-|TRBJ2-1|14|-
CASSSGVIYNEQFF
TGCGCCAGCAGTTCGGGAGTGATCTACAATGAGCAGTTCTTC
>TRBV19|TRBD1|TRBJ1-4|14|-
CASMRGQGDEKLFF
TGTGCCAGCATGAGGGGACAGGGTGATGAAAAACTGTTTTTT
>TRBV29-1|TRBD1|TRBJ1-2|13|once
CSVLQGEDYGYTF
TGCAGCGTGTTACAGGGGGAAGACTATGGCTACACCTTC
>TRBV30|-|TRBJ2-7|14|-
CAWSNPDRPYEQYF
TGTGCCTGGAGCAACCCCGACAGACCCTACGAGCAGTACTTC
>TRBV6-2/TRBV6-3|TRBD1|TRBJ2-7|18|-
CASSYRGTGQGRRDEQYF
TGTGCCAGCAGTTACCGAGGTACGGGACAGGGGAGAAGGGACGAGCAGTACTTC
>TRBV6-5|TRBD1|TRBJ1-5|14|-
CASRGQGVNQPQHF
TGTGCCAGCAGGGGACAGGGGGTAAATCAGCCCCAGCATTTT
>TRBV6-5|TRBD2|TRBJ2-7|15|-
CASSYSISGSYEQYF
TGTGCCAGCAGTTACTCGATTAGCGGGAGCTACGAGCAGTACTTC
>TRBV10-3|-|TRBJ1-2|13|-
CAIPTGTNYGYTF
TGTGCCATCCCCACAGGGACGAACTATGGCTACACCTTC
>TRBV7-2|-|TRBJ1-4|13|many
CASSLAPGRLKFF
TGTGCCAGCAGCTTAGCGCCGGGTCGCCTTAAATTTTTT
>TRBV6-6|TRBD1|TRBJ1-2|13|-
CASSLGQNYGYTF
TGTGCCAGCAGCCTGGGACAGAACTATGGCTACACCTTC
>TRBV6-5|TRBD2|TRBJ2-2|14|-
CASRTSGRTGELFF
TGTGCCAGCAGGACTAGCGGACGAACCGGGGAGCTGTTTTTT
>TRBV9|-|TRBJ1-2|14|few
CASSVVREGSGYTF
TGTGCCAGCAGCGTAGTAAGAGAGGGATCGGGCTACACCTTC
>TRBV6-2/TRBV6-3|TRBD1|TRBJ2-7|13|-
CASSARRQGEQYF
TGTGCCAGCAGTGCCCGCAGACAGGGGGAGCAGTACTTC
>TRBV7-2|-|TRBJ1-1|14|-
CASSIVEGGTEAFF
TGTGCCAGCAGCATAGTTGAGGGAGGGACTGAAGCTTTCTTT
>TRBV6-5|TRBD1|TRBJ1-2|15|-
CASSYQGTGNYGYTF
TGTGCCAGCAGTTATCAAGGGACAGGAAACTATGGCTACACCTTC
>TRBV29-1|-|TRBJ1-4|12|-
CSVDLGGEKLFF
TGCAGCGTTGACTTGGGCGGGGAAAAACTGTTTTTT
>TRBV11-2|-|TRBJ1-2|16|-
CASSLERGGNEWGYTF
TGTGCCAGCAGCTTAGAACGTGGGGGGAACGAGTGGGGCTACACCTTC
>TRBV3-1/TRBV3-2|TRBD2|TRBJ2-7|15|-
CASSLRTSGAAAQYF
TGTGCCAGCAGTTTGAGGACTAGCGGGGCGGCCGCGCAGTACTTC
>TRBV19|TRBD1|TRBJ1-1|14|-
CASSPQGQYDEAFF
TGTGCCAGTAGTCCGCAGGGACAGTACGATGAAGCTTTCTTT
>TRBV4-3|-|TRBJ1-1|13|-
CASSPVLNTEAFF
TGCGCCAGCAGCCCGGTCTTGAACACTGAAGCTTTCTTT
>TRBV5-1|TRBD1|TRBJ2-7|15|-
CASSSGQEKTYEQYF
TGCGCCAGCAGCTCCGGACAGGAAAAAACCTACGAGCAGTACTTC
>TRBV18|-|TRBJ2-2|14|-
CASSPGQNTGELFF
TGTGCCAGCTCACCCGGACAGAACACCGGGGAGCTGTTTTTT